This T cell receptor beta chain came from a study of technical replicates of blood from four donors. This CDR3 is built from 13 residues. Trimming took 5 bases from V and 0 from J, leaving 7 bases between them. Looked up from germline, CDR1 is LNHDA and CDR2 is SQIVND (reference sequence). The method was immunoSEQ multiplex PCR; TCRdb's version includes in-frame clones alone and lacks a portion of them. The sample lists about 82,000 clones, around 94% occurring once. The V call is TRBV19, the J call TRBJ1-1; no reliable D call. The receptor's source is a human donor in good health. The sample taken for sequencing was T cells isolated from PBMCs. This CDR3 is CASSVQLNTEAFF. CDR3 DNA sequence: TGTGCCAGTAGTGTACAGTTGAACACTGAAGCTTTCTTT.